This TCR beta chain was observed in a study of T cell repertoires in cytomegalovirus infection (dated by TCRdb to between 2018 and 2020). Study-wide context: The HLA type of each donor mattered for the analysis, because public TCR beta signatures pointed to carriage of CMV infection along with the matching HLA type. What the authors observed across the whole study: In both this cohort and an independent roughly 350-donor cohort, the cumulative frequency of public TCR beta family members distinguished carriers of CMV infection plus the relevant HLA type. The ex vivo response was dominated by HLA-C-restricted CMV-specific TCR beta clonotypes, and the single most frequent clonotype in two of eight donors was supplied by these HLA-C-restricted clonotypes.

This clonotype was observed many times. No antigen is known for it. The input lacks base qualities; no much larger clone sits a single base away. Sequencing instrument: Illumina HiSeq 1500. The public reads were reanalyzed by TCRdb: fastp trimming at Q25, MiXCR alignment, in-frame beta chains only. Rows are unified per CDR3 protein, each entry keeping the most common DNA and genes. In all, the sample holds tens of thousands of distinct CDR3 sequences, and approximately 22% of those were seen once. The biggest ten clones account for 65% to 85% of the sample. CDR1 SGHVS and CDR2 FQNEAQ are derived from the germline V gene. Inclusive of the bounding cysteine and phenylalanine, the CDR3 is 12 residues long. Only the CDR3 region is kept as DNA, spanning 36 bases read in frame from base 1. At the junction V is shortened by 1 base and J by 9 bases, with 9 bases in between.

The rearranged segments are TRBV7-8 and TRBJ2-5; the D region possibly corresponds to TRBD2 (7 bases align). The sample consisted of PBMCs, sequenced either directly or after in vitro stimulation (not recorded which). This TCR was recovered from a human donor in good health (CMV status not recorded). Some clones in this sample may be carry-over from other donors' samples. The bases read TGTGCCAGCAGCTTAGGGCGGGGGCCCCAGTACTTC. This translates into CASSLGRGPQYF.